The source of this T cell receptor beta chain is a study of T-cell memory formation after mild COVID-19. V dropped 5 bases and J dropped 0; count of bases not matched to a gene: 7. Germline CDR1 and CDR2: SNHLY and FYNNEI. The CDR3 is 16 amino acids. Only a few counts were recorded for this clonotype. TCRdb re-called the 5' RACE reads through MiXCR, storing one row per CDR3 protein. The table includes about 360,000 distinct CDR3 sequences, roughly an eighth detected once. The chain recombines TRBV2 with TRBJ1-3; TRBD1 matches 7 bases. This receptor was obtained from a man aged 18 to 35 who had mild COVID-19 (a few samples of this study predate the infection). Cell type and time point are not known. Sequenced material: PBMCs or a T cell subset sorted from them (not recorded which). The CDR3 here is CASSPTGLSSGNTIYF. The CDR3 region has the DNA TGTGCCAGCAGTCCGACAGGGCTCTCCTCTGGAAACACCATATATTTT.